This T cell receptor beta chain was identified during a study of beta chain features in type 1 diabetes listed by TCRdb under 2018. For the wider study: Patients and healthy donors did not differ in mean age, gender distribution, total cell number or subset yield. A total of approximately 100 million sorted cells were examined across all samples, and the number of cells per subset was strongly correlated with RNA yield. In the study, TCRB repertoires of sorted circulating CD4+ T cell subsets from recently diagnosed type 1 diabetes patients were compared with those of matched healthy donors. Regulatory and stem cell-like memory subsets were obtained from only 8 patients and roughly eight healthy donors, while naive and central memory subsets were obtained from all 30 or so donors.

This clone was detected only a few times. Its cognate antigen has yet to be identified. Qualities for individual bases were not recorded, and no much larger clone is one base off. On the study overall, not on this receptor specifically: Only small numbers of individuals were included in the HLA sub-analyses, which left unresolved whether HLA type had any influence on TCRB rearrangement. Naive, central memory and regulatory TCRB repertoires appeared to be more similar among patients than among healthy donors. Type 1 diabetes patients showed a moderate but significant shortening of TCRB CDR3 length in all four CD4+ subsets. PCR might favor shorter templates, but patient and control samples were amplified and corrected together, so any skew would affect both groups equally. Patients with type 1 diabetes made fewer insertions and deleted more nucleotides at VDJ recombination sites, implying thymic rearrangement abnormalities. Because cDNA was sequenced instead of genomic DNA, highly expressing activated cells could be over-represented, though the groups showed no difference in activation or CD3 levels.

The entire isolated RNA was reverse transcribed using the High Capacity cDNA Reverse Transcription Kit, and thus expressed TCRB transcripts were sequenced. Deep immunoSEQ sequencing was performed on naive, central memory and regulatory T cell samples, with an average of roughly 3.6 million total reads per sample. After sorted cells were lysed in RLT buffer, RNA was extracted with DNase-treated RNeasy Micro or Mini kits, with the choice depending on cell number. To prevent cross-contamination, every cell subset was processed on its own, while patient and healthy donor samples were processed together. TCRB sequences were amplified from cDNA with the immunoSEQ multiplex PCR, producing 87-bp fragments spanning the CDR3 region. Amplicons were sequenced on the Illumina HiSeq platform. Per the original workflow: Synthetic template baselines were used to correct PCR bias computationally, reads within Hamming distance 2 were collapsed together, and singletons that could not be merged were discarded. Reads were aligned against IMGT so that V, D and J genes, CDR3 length and insertions or deletions at six rearrangement sites could be assigned. Clonotype counts were normalized to sorted cell number within each subset before computing true diversity and Gini coefficients with the tcR R package. The overlap coefficient, calculated on TCRB nucleotide sequences, was used to measure repertoire sharing. This is the immuneACCESS table as TCRdb keeps it, with only in-frame sequences that have V and J called. A part of the clones is gone; compared with another copy, unresolved V genes explain less than half, and the rest is unexplained. Clone size and V and J calls were adopted from that table, with D and trimming inferred from the DNA. A total of fewer than 200,000 clones appear in this sample, around an eighth of them only once. Clones ranked in the top ten supply 0.6% to 0.8% of the sample.

Each donor gave one peripheral blood draw, about 100 mL on average, collected into heparinised tubes. Naive, central memory, regulatory and stem cell-like memory CD4+ T cells were sorted on a BD FACSAria II using a panel including CD45RO, CCR7, CD25, CD127, CD95 and CD27. Purity was above 95% for every sorted population. PBMCs were isolated immediately by Lymphoprep density gradient centrifugation and stained directly without culture. So that batch effects would be minimized, each experiment stained and sorted samples in pairs, pairing one healthy donor with one patient. Trimming removed 3 bases from V and 7 bases from J; the gene matches leave 15 bases unexplained. CDR1 is given as MGHDK and CDR2 as SYGVNS, both from the germline V gene. The CDR3 goes from the cysteine to the phenylalanine over 16 residues. Just the 48-base CDR3 DNA is kept, in frame starting at base 1.

The sequencing sample was made of central memory CD4+ T cells from blood. The chain is encoded by TRBV25-1 joined to TRBJ2-7; TRBD2 fits 7 bases in the junction. This TCR was recovered from a woman between 18 and 29 years old in good health. The DNA is as follows: TGTGCCAGCAGTGAGACAACGGGAGGTGAGACGGGGGAGCAGTACTTC. Its coded protein is CASSETTGGETGEQYF.